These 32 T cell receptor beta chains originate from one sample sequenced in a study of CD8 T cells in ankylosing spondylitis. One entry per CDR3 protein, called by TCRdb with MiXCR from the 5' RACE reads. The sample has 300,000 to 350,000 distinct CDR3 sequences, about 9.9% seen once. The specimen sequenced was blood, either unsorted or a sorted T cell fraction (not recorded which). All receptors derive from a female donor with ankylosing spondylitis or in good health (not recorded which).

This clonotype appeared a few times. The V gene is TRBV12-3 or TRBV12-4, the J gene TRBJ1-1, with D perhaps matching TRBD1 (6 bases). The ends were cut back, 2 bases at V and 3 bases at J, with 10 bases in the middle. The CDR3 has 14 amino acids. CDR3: CASSLFGGDTEAFF. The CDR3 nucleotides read TGTGCCAGCAGTTTATTCGGGGGCGACACTGAAGCTTTCTTT.

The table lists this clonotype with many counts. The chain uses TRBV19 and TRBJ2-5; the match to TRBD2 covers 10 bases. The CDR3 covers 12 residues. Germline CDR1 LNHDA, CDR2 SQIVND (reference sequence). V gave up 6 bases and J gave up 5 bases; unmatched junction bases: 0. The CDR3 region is CASRTSGETQYF. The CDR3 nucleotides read TGTGCCAGTAGGACTAGCGGGGAGACCCAGTACTTC.

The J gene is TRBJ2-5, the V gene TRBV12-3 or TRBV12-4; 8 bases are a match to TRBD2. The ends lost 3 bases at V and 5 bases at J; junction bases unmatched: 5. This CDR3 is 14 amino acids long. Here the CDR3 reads CASSLNREGETQYF. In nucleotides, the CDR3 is TGTGCCAGCAGTTTGAACCGGGAGGGGGAGACCCAGTACTTC.

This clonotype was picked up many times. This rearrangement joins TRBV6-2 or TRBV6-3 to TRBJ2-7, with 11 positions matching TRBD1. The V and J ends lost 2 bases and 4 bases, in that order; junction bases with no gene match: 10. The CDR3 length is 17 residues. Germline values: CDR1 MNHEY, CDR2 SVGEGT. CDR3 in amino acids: CASSYPGQGARNYEQYF. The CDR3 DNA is TGTGCCAGCAGTTACCCCGGACAGGGGGCCCGTAATTACGAGCAGTACTTC.

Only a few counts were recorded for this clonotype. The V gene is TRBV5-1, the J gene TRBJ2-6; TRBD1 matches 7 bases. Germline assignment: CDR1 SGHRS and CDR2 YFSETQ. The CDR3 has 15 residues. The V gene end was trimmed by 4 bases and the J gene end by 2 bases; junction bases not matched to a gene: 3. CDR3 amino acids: CASSDDRAGANVLTF. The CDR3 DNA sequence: TGCGCCAGCAGCGACGACAGGGCTGGGGCCAACGTCCTGACTTTC.

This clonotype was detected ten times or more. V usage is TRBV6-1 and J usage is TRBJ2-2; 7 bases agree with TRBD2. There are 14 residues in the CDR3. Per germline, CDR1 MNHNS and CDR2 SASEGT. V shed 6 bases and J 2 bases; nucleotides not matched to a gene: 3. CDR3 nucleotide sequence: TGTGCCAGCAGGGGACTACTAAACACCGGGGAGCTGTTTTTT. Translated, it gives CASRGLLNTGELFF.

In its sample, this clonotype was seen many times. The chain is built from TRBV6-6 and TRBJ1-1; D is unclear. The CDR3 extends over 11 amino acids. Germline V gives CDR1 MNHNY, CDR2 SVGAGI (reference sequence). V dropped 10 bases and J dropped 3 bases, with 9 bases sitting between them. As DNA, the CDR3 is TGTGCCACCAGCTCATACACTGAAGCTTTCTTT. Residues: CATSSYTEAFF.

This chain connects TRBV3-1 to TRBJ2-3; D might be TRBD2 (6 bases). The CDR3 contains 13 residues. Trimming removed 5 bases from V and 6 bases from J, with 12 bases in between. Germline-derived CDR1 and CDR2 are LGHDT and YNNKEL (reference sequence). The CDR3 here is CASSYGGKDTQYF. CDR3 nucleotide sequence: TGTGCCAGCAGCTACGGCGGGAAGGATACGCAGTATTTT.

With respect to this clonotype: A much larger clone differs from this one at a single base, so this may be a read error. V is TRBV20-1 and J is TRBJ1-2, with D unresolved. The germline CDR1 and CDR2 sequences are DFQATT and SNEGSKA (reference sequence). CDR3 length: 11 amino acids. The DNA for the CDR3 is TGCAGTGCTAGAACAGTGTCCGGCTACCCCTTC. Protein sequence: CSARTVSGYPF.

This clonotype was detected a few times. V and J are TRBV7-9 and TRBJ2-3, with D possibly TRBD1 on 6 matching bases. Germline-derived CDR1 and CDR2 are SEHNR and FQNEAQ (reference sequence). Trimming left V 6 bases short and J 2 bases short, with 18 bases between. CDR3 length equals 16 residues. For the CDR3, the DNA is TGTGCCAGCAGACCTACCGGGACAAAGATCACAGATACGCAGTATTTT. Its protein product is CASRPTGTKITDTQYF.

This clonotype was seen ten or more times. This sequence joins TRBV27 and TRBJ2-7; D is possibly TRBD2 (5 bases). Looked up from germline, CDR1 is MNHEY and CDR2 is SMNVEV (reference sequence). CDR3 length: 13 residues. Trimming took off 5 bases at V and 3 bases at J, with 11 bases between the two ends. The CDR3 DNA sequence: TGTGCCAGCAGTCGGACGGGGATCTACGAGCAGTACTTC. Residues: CASSRTGIYEQYF.

In nucleotides, the CDR3 is TGCGCCAGCAGCTTGGATCCTGGGCAGGGGGCCAATGAGCAGTTCTTC. Protein product: CASSLDPGQGANEQFF. The rearrangement joins TRBV5-1 to TRBJ2-1; 8 bases match TRBD1. From germline, CDR1 is SGHRS and CDR2 YFSETQ. The CDR3 is made up of 16 amino acids. V was clipped by 0 bases and J by 6 bases; unmatched bases: 8.

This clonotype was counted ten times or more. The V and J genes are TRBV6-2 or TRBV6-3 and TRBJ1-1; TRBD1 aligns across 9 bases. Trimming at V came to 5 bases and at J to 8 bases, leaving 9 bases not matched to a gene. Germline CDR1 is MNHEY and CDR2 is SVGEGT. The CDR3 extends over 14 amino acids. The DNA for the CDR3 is TGTGCCAGCAGTAGCCCGGGACAGGGCTTGGAAGCTTTCTTT. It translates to CASSSPGQGLEAFF.

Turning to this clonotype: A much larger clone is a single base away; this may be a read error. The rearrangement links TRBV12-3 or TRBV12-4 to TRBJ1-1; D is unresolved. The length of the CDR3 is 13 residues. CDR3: CASKWRLNAEAFF. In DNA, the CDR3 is TGTGCCAGCAAGTGGAGACTGAACGCTGAAGCTTTCTTT.

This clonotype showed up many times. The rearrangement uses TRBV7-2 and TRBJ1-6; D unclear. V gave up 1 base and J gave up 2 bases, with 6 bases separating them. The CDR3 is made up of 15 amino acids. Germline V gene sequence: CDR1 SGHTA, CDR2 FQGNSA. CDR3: CASSLDQAYNSPLHF. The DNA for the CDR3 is TGTGCCAGCAGCTTAGACCAGGCCTATAATTCACCCCTCCACTTT.

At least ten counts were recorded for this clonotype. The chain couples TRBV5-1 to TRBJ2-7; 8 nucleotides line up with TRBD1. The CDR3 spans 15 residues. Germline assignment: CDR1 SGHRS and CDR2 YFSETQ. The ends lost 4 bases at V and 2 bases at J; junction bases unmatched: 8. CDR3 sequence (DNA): TGCGCCAGCAGCCAGGACAGGGTAAACCCCTACGAGCAGTACTTC. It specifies CASSQDRVNPYEQYF.

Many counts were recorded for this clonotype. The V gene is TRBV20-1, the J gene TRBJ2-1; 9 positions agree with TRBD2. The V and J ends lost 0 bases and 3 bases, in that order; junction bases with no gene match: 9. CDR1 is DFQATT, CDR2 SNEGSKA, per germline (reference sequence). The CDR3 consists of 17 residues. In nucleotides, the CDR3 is TGCAGTGCTAGAGAGCCAAAGGGACTAGCTGACTACAATGAGCAGTTCTTC. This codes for CSAREPKGLADYNEQFF.

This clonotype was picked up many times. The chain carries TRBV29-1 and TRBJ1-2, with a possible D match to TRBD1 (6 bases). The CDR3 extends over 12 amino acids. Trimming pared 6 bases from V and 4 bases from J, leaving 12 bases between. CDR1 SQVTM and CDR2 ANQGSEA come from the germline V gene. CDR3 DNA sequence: TGCAGCGTGGTAACAGGGTCCTATGGCTACACCTTC. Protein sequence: CSVVTGSYGYTF. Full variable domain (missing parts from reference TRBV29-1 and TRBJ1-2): SAVISQKPSRDICQRGTSLTIQCQVDSQVTMMFWYRQQPGQSLTLIATANQGSEATYESGFVIDKFPISRPNLTFSTLTVSNMSPEDSSIYLCSVVTGSYGYTFGSGTRLTVV.

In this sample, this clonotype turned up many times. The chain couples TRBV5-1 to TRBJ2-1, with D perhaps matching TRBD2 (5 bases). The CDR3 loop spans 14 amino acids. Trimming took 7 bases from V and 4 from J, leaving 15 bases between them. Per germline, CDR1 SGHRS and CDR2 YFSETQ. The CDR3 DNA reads TGCGCCAGCTACATTGCGGGCAGTTACAATGAGCAGTTCTTC. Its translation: CASYIAGSYNEQFF.

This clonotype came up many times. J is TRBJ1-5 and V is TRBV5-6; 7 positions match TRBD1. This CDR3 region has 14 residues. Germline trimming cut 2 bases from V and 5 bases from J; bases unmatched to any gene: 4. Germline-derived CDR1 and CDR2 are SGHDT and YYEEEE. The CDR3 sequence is CASSFSGGHQPQHF. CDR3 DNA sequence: TGTGCCAGCAGCTTTTCAGGGGGGCATCAGCCCCAGCATTTT.

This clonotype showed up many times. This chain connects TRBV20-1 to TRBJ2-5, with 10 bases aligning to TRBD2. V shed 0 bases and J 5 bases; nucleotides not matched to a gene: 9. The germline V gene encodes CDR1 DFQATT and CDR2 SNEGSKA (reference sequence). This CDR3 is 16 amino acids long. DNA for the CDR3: TGCAGTGCTAGAGAATTGCTAGCGGGAGTTGGGGAGACCCAGTACTTC. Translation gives CSARELLAGVGETQYF.

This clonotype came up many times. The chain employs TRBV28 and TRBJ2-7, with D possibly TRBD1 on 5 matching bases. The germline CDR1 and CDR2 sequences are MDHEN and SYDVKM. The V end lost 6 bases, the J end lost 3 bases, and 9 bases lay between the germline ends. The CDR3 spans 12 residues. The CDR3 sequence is CASRPDSYEQYF. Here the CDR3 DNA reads TGTGCCAGCAGGCCCGACAGCTACGAGCAGTACTTC.

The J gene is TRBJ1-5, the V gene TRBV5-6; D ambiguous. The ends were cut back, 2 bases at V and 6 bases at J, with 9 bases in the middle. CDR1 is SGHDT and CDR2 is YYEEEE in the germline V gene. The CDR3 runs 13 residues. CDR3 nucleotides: TGTGCCAGCAGCTTTAATCTGGGTCAGCCCCAGCATTTT. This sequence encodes CASSFNLGQPQHF.

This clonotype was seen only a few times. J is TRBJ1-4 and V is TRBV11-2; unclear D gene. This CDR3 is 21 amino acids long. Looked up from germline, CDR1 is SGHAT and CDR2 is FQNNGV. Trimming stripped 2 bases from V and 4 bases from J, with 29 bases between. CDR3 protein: CASSLFTRGILGRTNNEKLFF. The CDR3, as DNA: TGTGCCAGCAGCTTATTTACCCGGGGAATATTAGGGAGGACCAATAATGAAAAACTGTTTTTT.

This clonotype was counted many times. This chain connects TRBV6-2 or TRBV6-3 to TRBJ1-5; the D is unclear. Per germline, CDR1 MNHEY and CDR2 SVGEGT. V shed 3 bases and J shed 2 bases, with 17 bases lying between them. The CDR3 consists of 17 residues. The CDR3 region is CASSYGMVGARNQPQHF. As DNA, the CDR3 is TGTGCCAGCAGTTATGGTATGGTCGGTGCTCGCAATCAGCCCCAGCATTTT.

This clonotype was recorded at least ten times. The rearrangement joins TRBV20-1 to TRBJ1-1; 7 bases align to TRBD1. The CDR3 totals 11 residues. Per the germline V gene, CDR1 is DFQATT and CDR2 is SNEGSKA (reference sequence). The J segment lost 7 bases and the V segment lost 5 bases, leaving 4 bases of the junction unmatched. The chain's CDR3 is CSAGGQYEAFF. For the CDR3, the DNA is TGCAGTGCTGGGGGACAGTATGAAGCTTTCTTT.

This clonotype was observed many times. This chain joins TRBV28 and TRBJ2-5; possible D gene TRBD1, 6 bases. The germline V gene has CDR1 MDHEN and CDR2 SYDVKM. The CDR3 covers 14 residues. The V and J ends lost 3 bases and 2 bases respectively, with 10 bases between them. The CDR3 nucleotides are TGTGCCAGCAGTTTCAGGGGATGGCAAGAGACCCAGTACTTC. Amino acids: CASSFRGWQETQYF. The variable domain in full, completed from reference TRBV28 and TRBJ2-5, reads DVKVTQSSRYLVKRTGEKVFLECVQDMDHENMFWYRQDPGLGLRLIYFSYDVKMKEKGDIPEGYSVSREKKERFSLILESASTNQTSMYLCASSFRGWQETQYFGPGTRLLVL.

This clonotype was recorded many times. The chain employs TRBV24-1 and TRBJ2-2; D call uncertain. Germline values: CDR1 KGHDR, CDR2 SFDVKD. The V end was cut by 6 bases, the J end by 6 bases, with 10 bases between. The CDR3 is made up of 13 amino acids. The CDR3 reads CATSRSPPGELFF. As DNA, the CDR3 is TGTGCCACCAGTCGGTCCCCTCCCGGGGAGCTGTTTTTT.

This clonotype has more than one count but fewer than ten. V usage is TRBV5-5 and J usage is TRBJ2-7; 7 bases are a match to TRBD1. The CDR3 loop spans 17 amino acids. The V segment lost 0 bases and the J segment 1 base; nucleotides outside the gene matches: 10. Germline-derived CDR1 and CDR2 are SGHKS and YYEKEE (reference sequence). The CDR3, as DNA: TGTGCCAGCAGCTTGGGGGACAGCCCTTGGAGGTCCTACGAGCAGTACTTC. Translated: CASSLGDSPWRSYEQYF.

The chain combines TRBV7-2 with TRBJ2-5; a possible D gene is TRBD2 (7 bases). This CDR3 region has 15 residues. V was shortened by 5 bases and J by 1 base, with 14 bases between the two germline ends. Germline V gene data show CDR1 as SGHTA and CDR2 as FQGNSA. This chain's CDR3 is CASSLWGGVQETQYF. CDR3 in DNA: TGTGCCAGCAGCCTCTGGGGGGGCGTCCAAGAGACCCAGTACTTC.

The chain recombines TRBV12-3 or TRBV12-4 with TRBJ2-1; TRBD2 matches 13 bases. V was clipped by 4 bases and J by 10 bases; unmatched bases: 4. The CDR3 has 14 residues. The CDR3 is CASSSTSGGPEQFF. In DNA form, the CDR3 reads TGTGCCAGCAGTTCGACTAGCGGGGGGCCCGAGCAGTTCTTC.

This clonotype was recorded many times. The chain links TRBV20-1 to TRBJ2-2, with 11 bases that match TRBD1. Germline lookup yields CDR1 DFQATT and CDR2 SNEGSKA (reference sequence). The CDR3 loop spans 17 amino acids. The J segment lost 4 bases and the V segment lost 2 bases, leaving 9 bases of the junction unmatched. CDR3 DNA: TGCAGTGCTAGACTATTAGGACAGGGGGCGGTCACCGGGGAGCTGTTTTTT. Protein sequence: CSARLLGQGAVTGELFF.